This entry concerns a single T cell receptor beta chain. Its target antigen remains unknown. No much larger clone is present one base from it, and per-base qualities are unavailable. Libraries were made using the immunoSEQ multiplex PCR assay. A mixture of 60 forward primers for TCR Vbeta segments and 13 reverse primers for TCR Jbeta segments was used in the multiplex PCR. The CDR3 region of rearranged TCR beta genes was amplified from genomic DNA with a multiplex PCR assay. The Illumina HiSeq System was used to sequence the amplified TCR beta libraries as 87-base-pair reads. Per the authors' processing: A later analysis tallied 70 million to 100 million unique TCR beta chains across the 600 to 700 repertoires, and around 9.9 million of those chains were shared by two or more donors. To remove PCR and sequencing errors, raw reads were error-corrected and collapsed into unique sequences using a nearest-neighbor algorithm that merged closely related sequences. V, D and J gene segments were assigned by aligning CDR3 sequences to IMGT reference sequences. For a sequence to be retained, a match of at least six nucleotides was required to both a V gene segment and a J gene segment. Rearrangements were classified as productive when the CDR3 lacked stop codons and remained in frame with V and J, and all other rearrangements were classified as non-productive. CDR3 was defined by IMGT convention, running from the second conserved V-encoded cysteine to the conserved J-encoded phenylalanine. Sequences without an unambiguous match to a single V gene segment were excluded from the earlier analysis of almost 600 of the donors. An earlier analysis of fewer than 750 of the donors classified V segments as functional when productive rearrangements were above 56.7% and as segregating when the standard deviation between donors was above 5%. To diagnose cytomegalovirus status from the catalog of TCR beta chain sequences, a statistical classification framework was built. In a later analysis, V and J genes were assigned by comparing TCR nucleotide sequences against IMGT/GENE-DB human TR gene sequences. Using the TCRdist pipeline, a later analysis assigned CDR3 sequences along with most-parsimonious VDJ recombination scenarios. A later analysis defined each TCR beta chain by its CDR3 amino acid sequence plus V-gene family, and excluded reads lacking a unique V-gene family. To address suspected cross-contamination and a sequencing artifact, a later analysis removed roughly 580 highly shared, low-generation-probability nucleotide sequences. A later analysis calculated a clonal expansion index for each public chain from normalized within-repertoire ranks of inferred template counts. Generation probabilities in a later analysis came from a VDJ recombination model fitted to out-of-frame rearrangements, and those results were checked against IGoR. In a later analysis, hypergeometric tests were used to score TCR-TCR, TCR-HLA and TCR-CMV co-occurrence, with a repertoire-size bias correction applied to TCR pairs. In a later analysis, false discovery rates were estimated by permuting HLA or CMV assignments 20 times. In a later analysis, co-occurring TCRs were grouped using DBSCAN, with TCRdist sequence similarity added in when clustering inside HLA-allele-positive subsets. For co-occurrence clustering, repertoires with fewer than 30,000 or more than 120,000 public chains were excluded, along with five or six repertoires with anomalous nucleotide sharing. This is the immuneACCESS table as TCRdb keeps it, with only in-frame sequences that have V and J called. A part of the clones is gone; compared with another copy, unresolved V genes explain less than half, and the rest is unexplained. D and trimming were read from the DNA, whereas the V and J calls and clone size are those reported in that table. Present in this sample are over 120,000 clones, around 79% of which were seen just once. The top ten clonotypes cover roughly 4.2% of the sample.

Taken from cysteine to phenylalanine, the CDR3 has 14 residues. Here the CDR3 DNA is all that survives: 42 bases in frame from base 1. The germline V gene (reference sequence) supplies CDR1 LNHDA and CDR2 SQIVND. V is cut back by 3 bases and J by 4 bases, with 1 base in the junction unmatched. In total, 500 to 700 healthy bone marrow donors made up the cohort. All cohort members were sampled while nominally healthy, although unrecorded immune exposures were likely present. The donor was CMV seronegative and was included in the group of a few hundred seronegative cohort members. A peripheral blood sample was collected from each donor, and TCR beta sequencing was performed on peripheral blood mononuclear cells. The Qiagen DNeasy Blood Extraction Kit was used to extract genomic DNA from the blood cell samples. This entry belongs to a study of cytomegalovirus exposure and HLA in healthy donors (TCRdb year 2017). Background for the entire study: An earlier analysis of several hundred of the donors reported more than 250 Gb of sequence data and 117 million unique TCR beta sequences from 150 million to 200 million T cells. In addition to the first cohort of 666 subjects, a separate validation cohort of 120 different subjects was used. In an earlier analysis of roughly 580 of the donors, high-throughput TCR beta sequencing was used to judge whether each TCR beta V gene segment behaved as functional or pseudogenic. A later analysis re-analyzed previously published TCR beta repertoires from 666 donors and added high-resolution HLA genotyping to study TCR occurrence patterns. All discovery cohort repertoires had been generated on a single sequencing platform. The number of typed donors differed by locus: 629-630 for A, B, C, DRB1 and DQB1; 500 to 550 for DQA1; around 610 for DPA1; and some 470 for DPB1. Because of strong linkage in the cohort, roughly five DR-DQ haplotypes were treated as single units for association and clustering. Across about 370 genotyped donors of the cohort, an average of about 220,000 unique TCR beta nucleotide sequences per donor were sequenced, and 15% to 20% of those sequences were non-productive. About 330 gigabases of sequencing data and tens of millions of unique TCR sequences made up an early release that covered over 550 HLA-typed donors. Alongside the repertoire data, information on donor age, sex, ethnicity and CMV serostatus was compiled. Rather than using new phenotypic data, the later analysis identified candidate immune exposures from TCR beta sequences and from how often those sequences occurred across donors. Of the roughly 410 genotyped donors, roughly 80% were placed in the genetic ancestry cluster associated with self-reported Caucasian donors. The study was designed to test whether signatures of past pathogen exposure could be identified by cataloging public T cell receptors. Both class I and class II loci were covered by HLA typing, at four-digit resolution. To predict cytomegalovirus infection status, the study combined high-throughput TCR immunosequencing, statistical association of individual TCRs with disease status, and machine learning. A later genetic analysis took genome-wide SNP genotypes for about three fifths of the 666 donors and used that subset as a discovery cohort. Using immunosequencing, the study profiled T cell repertoires from 640 or so subjects and related those repertoires to cytomegalovirus serostatus. Beyond this particular receptor, the publication reports: The classifier was reported to diagnose cytomegalovirus status with high specificity and sensitivity in both the original and validation cohorts. Roughly uniform sequencing depth across donors was assumed in presence/absence analyses, although this assumption may not hold. Correlated functional status among segregating V segments might be attributable to linkage disequilibrium, but an unknown experimental factor could not be ruled out. An earlier analysis of around 540 of the donors showed that most TCR beta V segments appeared in productive rearrangements either about 87% or about 30% of the time, which broadly matched IMGT annotations. Compared with the approximately 720-donor mean, donors in an Asian-associated ancestry cluster had fewer N-insertions in productive TCRs, according to a later genetic analysis. Some IMGT-functional V segments, including TRBV6-2 and TRBV6-3, could not be distinguished by the 87-base-pair reads and were therefore excluded. At a false discovery rate of 0.05, a later analysis linked 15,000 to 20,000 TCR beta sequences to specific HLA alleles. Across donors, most TCR sequences were observed very rarely, whereas some public TCRs were present in many individuals. A further reported finding was that TCR beta sequences accurately predicted the HLA-A and HLA-B alleles for most subjects in the first cohort. According to the authors, the approach could potentially be generalized to other disease states and immunological phenotypes. In a later analysis, most CMV-associated TCR beta chains were found to appear HLA-restricted, with HLA associations seemingly driven largely by CMV exposure. A cluster of highly shared sequence variants was judged likely to represent a technical artifact of the sequencing pipeline. In a later analysis, several top co-occurrence clusters were reported to appear linked to parvovirus B19, influenza, CMV and Epstein-Barr virus. The study gave a list of over 150 TCR beta chains associated with cytomegalovirus. This cohort had only TCR beta chains sequenced, and the lack of alpha or paired-chain data limited which features could be detected. Because HLA typing was missing for some donors at each locus, association tests included only the typed subset. When HLA alleles, especially DR and DQ, strongly co-occurred, attributing TCR associations to individual alleles was difficult. A few of the identified cytomegalovirus-associated TCR beta chains were confirmed in vitro to be specific for cytomegalovirus antigens. Because counts were too low, about 18 rarely observed V segments, including chromosome 9 orphons, were excluded from the earlier analysis of 587 of the donors. According to a later analysis, TCR association rates differed among HLA loci, with DRB1 alleles showing the most associated TCRs and HLA-C alleles showing the fewest. A later genetic analysis associated a missense DCLRE1C variant with V-gene and J-gene trimming of TCR beta chains, and an independent cohort replicated the association. For the cohort, immune exposure information was limited to CMV serostatus. A later analysis found that HLA-associated TCR beta chains were more clonally expanded and had lower generation probabilities than equally common non-associated chains.

The sequence was collected from a male donor in good health and CMV-seronegative. The rearranged segments are TRBV19 and TRBJ2-2; TRBD2 fits 8 bases in the junction. The sequencing input was PBMCs. The CDR3 reads as follows: CASSIGGGTGELFF. The nucleotide sequence reads TGTGCCAGTAGTATCGGGGGGGGCACCGGGGAGCTGTTTTTT.